These T cell receptor beta chains were read from a single sample in a study of cytomegalovirus exposure and HLA in healthy donors. Method: immunoSEQ multiplex PCR; TCRdb's copy keeps in-frame clones and lacks some. The data show 77,000 or so clones, and the top ten clones hold approximately 4.6%. Sequenced material: PBMCs. These TCRs come from a man aged 25-45 years in good health and CMV-seronegative. CDR3s include the opening cysteine and the closing phenylalanine or tryptophan. The D gene is left open where the match is weak.

V gene: TRBV10-3; D gene: -; J gene: TRBJ2-5; CDR3 protein: CAISEFSGTRIQETQYF; CDR3 DNA: TGTGCCATCAGTGAATTCTCCGGGACAAGGATTCAAGAGACCCAGTACTTC
V gene: TRBV5-1; D gene: -; J gene: TRBJ2-7; CDR3 protein: CASSSISGVAVYEQYF; CDR3 DNA: TGCGCCAGCAGCTCGATATCCGGGGTAGCGGTATACGAGCAGTACTTC
V gene: TRBV7-9; D gene: -; J gene: TRBJ1-5; CDR3 protein: CASSSDPGSNQPQHF; CDR3 DNA: TGTGCCAGCAGCTCGGACCCGGGAAGCAATCAGCCCCAGCATTTT
V gene: TRBV27; D gene: TRBD2; J gene: TRBJ2-3; CDR3 protein: CASSLSTSGSVDTQYF; CDR3 DNA: TGTGCCAGCAGTTTATCGACTAGCGGCTCGGTAGATACGCAGTATTTT
V gene: TRBV29-1; D gene: TRBD2; J gene: TRBJ2-1; CDR3 protein: CSALMAGGLDEQFF; CDR3 DNA: TGCAGCGCGTTAATGGCGGGAGGGCTTGATGAGCAGTTCTTC
V gene: TRBV20-1; D gene: -; J gene: TRBJ1-1; CDR3 protein: CSATRTVEAFF; CDR3 DNA: TGCAGTGCTACCCGGACAGTTGAAGCTTTCTTT
V gene: TRBV28; D gene: -; J gene: TRBJ1-2; CDR3 protein: CASSRGPYGYTF; CDR3 DNA: TGTGCCAGCAGTCGTGGCCCATATGGCTACACCTTC
V gene: TRBV29-1; D gene: TRBD1; J gene: TRBJ1-2; CDR3 protein: CSVEDRGLLYGYTF; CDR3 DNA: TGCAGCGTTGAGGACAGGGGCCTTCTTTATGGCTACACCTTC
V gene: TRBV5-4; D gene: TRBD1; J gene: TRBJ2-7; CDR3 protein: CASSPGGGEQSYEQYF; CDR3 DNA: TGTGCCAGCAGCCCAGGGGGCGGTGAGCAGTCCTACGAGCAGTACTTC
V gene: TRBV18; D gene: TRBD1; J gene: TRBJ1-5; CDR3 protein: CASSPIPQGAGNQPQHF; CDR3 DNA: TGTGCCAGCTCACCGATACCTCAGGGGGCCGGTAATCAGCCCCAGCATTTT
V gene: TRBV7-7; D gene: -; J gene: TRBJ2-3; CDR3 protein: CASSLKVVASPTDTQYF; CDR3 DNA: TGTGCTAGCAGCTTGAAGGTCGTGGCTAGCCCCACAGATACGCAGTATTTT
V gene: TRBV19; D gene: -; J gene: TRBJ1-3; CDR3 protein: CASSIAPVFSGNTIYF; CDR3 DNA: TGTGCCAGTAGTATAGCGCCGGTCTTCTCTGGAAACACCATATATTTT
V gene: TRBV4-1; D gene: TRBD2; J gene: TRBJ2-7; CDR3 protein: CASSLLGLAGNEQYF; CDR3 DNA: TGCGCCAGCAGCCTCTTGGGTCTAGCGGGCAACGAGCAGTACTTC
V gene: TRBV5-5; D gene: -; J gene: TRBJ1-5; CDR3 protein: CASSLVGGGDQPQHF; CDR3 DNA: TGTGCCAGCAGCTTGGTCGGGGGAGGGGATCAGCCCCAGCATTTT
V gene: TRBV6-1; D gene: -; J gene: TRBJ2-7; CDR3 protein: CASRKAAGDYEQYF; CDR3 DNA: TGTGCCAGCAGGAAGGCCGCAGGGGACTACGAGCAGTACTTC
V gene: TRBV5-1; D gene: -; J gene: TRBJ1-4; CDR3 protein: CASSLGQNEKLFF; CDR3 DNA: TGCGCCAGCAGCTTGGGACAGAATGAAAAACTGTTTTTT
V gene: TRBV10-1; D gene: TRBD2; J gene: TRBJ2-3; CDR3 protein: CASSVSGGQDTQYF; CDR3 DNA: TGCGCCAGCAGTGTTAGCGGGGGGCAGGATACGCAGTATTTT
V gene: TRBV2; D gene: TRBD1; J gene: TRBJ1-6; CDR3 protein: CASRPNRGNSPLHF; CDR3 DNA: TGTGCCAGCAGACCTAACAGGGGCAATTCACCCCTCCACTTT
V gene: TRBV10-3; D gene: -; J gene: TRBJ2-1; CDR3 protein: CAISEIGGPWDNEQFF; CDR3 DNA: TGTGCCATCAGTGAAATAGGGGGTCCCTGGGACAATGAGCAGTTCTTC
V gene: TRBV7-3; D gene: -; J gene: TRBJ2-7; CDR3 protein: CASSLTLGVIGSYEQYF; CDR3 DNA: TGTGCCAGCAGCTTAACGTTAGGAGTTATCGGGTCCTACGAGCAGTACTTC
V gene: TRBV9; D gene: TRBD1; J gene: TRBJ2-7; CDR3 protein: CASSPRGQGGYEQYF; CDR3 DNA: TGTGCCAGCAGCCCCAGGGGACAGGGAGGCTACGAGCAGTACTTC
V gene: TRBV4-3; D gene: -; J gene: TRBJ2-3; CDR3 protein: CASSQLFLGVRGTDTQYF; CDR3 DNA: TGCGCCAGCAGCCAACTATTCCTTGGGGTGCGGGGCACAGATACGCAGTATTTT
V gene: TRBV4-2; D gene: -; J gene: TRBJ1-2; CDR3 protein: CASSPGDYGYTF; CDR3 DNA: TGTGCCAGCAGCCCAGGGGACTATGGCTACACCTTC
V gene: TRBV6-6; D gene: -; J gene: TRBJ2-7; CDR3 protein: CASSRGGIGSYEQYF; CDR3 DNA: TGTGCCAGCAGTAGGGGGGGGATTGGGTCCTACGAGCAGTACTTC
V gene: TRBV18; D gene: TRBD1; J gene: TRBJ1-4; CDR3 protein: CASSPLTGGEKLFF; CDR3 DNA: TGTGCCAGCTCACCGCTGACAGGGGGCGAAAAACTGTTTTTT
V gene: TRBV2; D gene: -; J gene: TRBJ2-7; CDR3 protein: CASSGAGLGEQYF; CDR3 DNA: TGTGCCAGCAGTGGGGCGGGACTTGGCGAGCAGTACTTC
V gene: TRBV2; D gene: -; J gene: TRBJ1-6; CDR3 protein: CASWGPGPKENNSPLHF; CDR3 DNA: TGTGCCAGCTGGGGCCCAGGACCAAAGGAGAATAATTCACCCCTCCACTTT
V gene: TRBV7-8; D gene: TRBD2; J gene: TRBJ2-7; CDR3 protein: CASSLVTSGSREQYF; CDR3 DNA: TGTGCCAGCAGCTTAGTTACTAGCGGGAGTCGAGAGCAGTACTTC
V gene: TRBV6-6; D gene: TRBD1; J gene: TRBJ1-1; CDR3 protein: CATSTGSSPEAFF; CDR3 DNA: TGTGCCACATCGACAGGGTCGTCGCCTGAAGCTTTCTTT
V gene: TRBV2; D gene: TRBD1; J gene: TRBJ1-4; CDR3 protein: CASAGTANEKLFF; CDR3 DNA: TGTGCCAGCGCCGGGACAGCTAATGAAAAACTGTTTTTT
V gene: TRBV29-1; D gene: TRBD2; J gene: TRBJ2-3; CDR3 protein: CSVVRSLAGGHADTQYF; CDR3 DNA: TGCAGCGTTGTTCGATCCTTGGCGGGAGGGCATGCGGATACGCAGTATTTT